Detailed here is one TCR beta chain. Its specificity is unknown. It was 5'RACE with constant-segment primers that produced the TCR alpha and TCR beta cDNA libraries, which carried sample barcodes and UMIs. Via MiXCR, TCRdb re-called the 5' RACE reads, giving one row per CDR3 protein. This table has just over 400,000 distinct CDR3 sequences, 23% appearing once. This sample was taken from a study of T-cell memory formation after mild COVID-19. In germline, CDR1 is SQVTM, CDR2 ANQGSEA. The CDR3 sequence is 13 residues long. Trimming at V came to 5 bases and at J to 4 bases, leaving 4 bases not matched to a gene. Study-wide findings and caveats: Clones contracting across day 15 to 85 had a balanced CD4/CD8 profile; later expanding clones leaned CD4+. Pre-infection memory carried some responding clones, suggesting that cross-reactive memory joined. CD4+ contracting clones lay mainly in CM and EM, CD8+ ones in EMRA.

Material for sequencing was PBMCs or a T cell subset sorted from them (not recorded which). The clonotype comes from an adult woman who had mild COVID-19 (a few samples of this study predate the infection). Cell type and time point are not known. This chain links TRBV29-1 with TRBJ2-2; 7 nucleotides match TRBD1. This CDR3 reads CSVRGPATGELFF. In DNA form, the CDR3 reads TGCAGCGTTAGGGGGCCGGCCACCGGGGAGCTGTTTTTT.